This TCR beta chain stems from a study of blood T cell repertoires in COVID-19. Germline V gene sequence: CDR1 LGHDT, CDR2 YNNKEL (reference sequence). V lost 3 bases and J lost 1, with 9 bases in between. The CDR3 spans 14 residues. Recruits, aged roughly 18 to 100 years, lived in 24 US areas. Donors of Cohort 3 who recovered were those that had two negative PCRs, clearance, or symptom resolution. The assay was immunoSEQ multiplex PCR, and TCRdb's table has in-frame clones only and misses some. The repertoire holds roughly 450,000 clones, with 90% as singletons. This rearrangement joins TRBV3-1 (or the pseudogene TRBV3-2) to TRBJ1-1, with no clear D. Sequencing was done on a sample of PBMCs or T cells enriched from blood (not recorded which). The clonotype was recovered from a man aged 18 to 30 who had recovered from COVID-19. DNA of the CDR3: TGTGCCAGCAGCCAGTTAGTTGGGAACACTGAAGCTTTCTTT. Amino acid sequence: CASSQLVGNTEAFF.